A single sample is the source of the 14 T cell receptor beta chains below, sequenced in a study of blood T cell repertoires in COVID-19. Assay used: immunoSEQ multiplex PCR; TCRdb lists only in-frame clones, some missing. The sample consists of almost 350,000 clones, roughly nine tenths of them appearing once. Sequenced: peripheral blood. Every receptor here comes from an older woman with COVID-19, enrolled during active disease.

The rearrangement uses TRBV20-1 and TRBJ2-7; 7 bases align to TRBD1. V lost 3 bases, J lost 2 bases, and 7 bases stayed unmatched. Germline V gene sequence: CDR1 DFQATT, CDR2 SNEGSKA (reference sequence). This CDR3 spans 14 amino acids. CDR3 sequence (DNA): TGCAGTGCTAGTACGACAGGGCCCCCCTACGAGCAGTACTTC. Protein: CSASTTGPPYEQYF.

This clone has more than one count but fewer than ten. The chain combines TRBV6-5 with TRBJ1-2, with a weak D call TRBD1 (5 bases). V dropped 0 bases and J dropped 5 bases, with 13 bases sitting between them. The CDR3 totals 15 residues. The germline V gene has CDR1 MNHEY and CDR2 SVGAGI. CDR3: CASSYSYPGTYGYTF. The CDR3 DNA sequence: TGTGCCAGCAGTTACTCGTACCCCGGGACTTATGGCTACACCTTC.

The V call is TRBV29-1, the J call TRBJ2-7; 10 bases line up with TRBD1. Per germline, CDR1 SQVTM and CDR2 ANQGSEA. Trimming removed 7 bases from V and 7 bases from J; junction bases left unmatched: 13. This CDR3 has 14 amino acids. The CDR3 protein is CSARSGQGTREQYF. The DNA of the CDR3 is TGCAGCGCCCGGTCGGGACAGGGGACACGGGAGCAGTACTTC.

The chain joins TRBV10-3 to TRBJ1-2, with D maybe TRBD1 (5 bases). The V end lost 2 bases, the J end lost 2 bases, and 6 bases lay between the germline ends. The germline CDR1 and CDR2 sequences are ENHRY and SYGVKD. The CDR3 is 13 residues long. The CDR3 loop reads CAISEGANYGYTF. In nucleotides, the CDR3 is TGTGCCATCAGTGAGGGGGCAAACTATGGCTACACCTTC.

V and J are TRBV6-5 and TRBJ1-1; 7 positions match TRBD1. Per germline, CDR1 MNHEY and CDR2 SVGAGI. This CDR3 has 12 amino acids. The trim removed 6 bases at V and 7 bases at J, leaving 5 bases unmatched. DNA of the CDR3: TGTGCCAGCAGATTAGGACAGGTTGAAGCTTTCTTT. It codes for CASRLGQVEAFF.

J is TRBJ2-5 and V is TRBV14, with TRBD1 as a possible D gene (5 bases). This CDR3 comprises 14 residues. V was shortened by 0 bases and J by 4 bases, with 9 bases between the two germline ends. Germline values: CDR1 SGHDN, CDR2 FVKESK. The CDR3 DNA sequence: TGTGCCAGCAGCCAAGATAGGGGTCGAGAGACCCAGTACTTC. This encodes CASSQDRGRETQYF. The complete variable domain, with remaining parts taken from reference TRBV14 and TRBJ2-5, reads EAGVTQFPSHSVIEKGQTVTLRCDPISGHDNLYWYRRVMGKEIKFLLHFVKESKQDESGMPNNRFLAERTGGTYSTLKVQPAELEDSGVYFCASSQDRGRETQYFGPGTRLLVL.

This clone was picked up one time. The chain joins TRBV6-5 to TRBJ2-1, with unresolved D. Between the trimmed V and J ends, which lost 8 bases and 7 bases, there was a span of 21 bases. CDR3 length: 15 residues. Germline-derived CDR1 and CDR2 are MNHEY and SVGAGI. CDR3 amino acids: CASYGVEPRSNEQFF. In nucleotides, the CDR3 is TGTGCCAGCTACGGTGTTGAGCCGAGATCGAATGAGCAGTTCTTC.

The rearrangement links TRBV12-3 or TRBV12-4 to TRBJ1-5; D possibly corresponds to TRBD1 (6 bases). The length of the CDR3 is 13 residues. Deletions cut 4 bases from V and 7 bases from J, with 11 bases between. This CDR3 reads CASSSQGGQPQHF. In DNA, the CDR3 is TGTGCCAGCAGTTCACAGGGTGGGCAGCCCCAGCATTTT.

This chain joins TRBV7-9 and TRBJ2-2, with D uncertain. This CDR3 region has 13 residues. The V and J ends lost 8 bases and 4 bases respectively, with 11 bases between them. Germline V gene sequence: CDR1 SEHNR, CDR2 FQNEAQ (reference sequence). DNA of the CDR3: TGTGCCAGCGCGACATACATCACCGGGGAGCTGTTTTTT. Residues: CASATYITGELFF. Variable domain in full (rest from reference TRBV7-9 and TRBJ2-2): DTGVSQNPRHKITKRGQNVTFRCDPISEHNRLYWYRQTLGQGPEFLTYFQNEAQLEKSRLLSDRFSAERPKGSFSTLEIQRTEQGDSAMYLCASATYITGELFFGEGSRLTVL.

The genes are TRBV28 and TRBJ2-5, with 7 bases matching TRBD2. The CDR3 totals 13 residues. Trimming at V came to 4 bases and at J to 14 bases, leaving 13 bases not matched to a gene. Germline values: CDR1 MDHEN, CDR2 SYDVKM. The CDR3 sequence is CASSSPGGRRPYF. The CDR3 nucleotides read TGTGCCAGCAGTTCCCCGGGAGGCCGTCGACCATACTTC. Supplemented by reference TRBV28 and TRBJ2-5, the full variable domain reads DVKVTQSSRYLVKRTGEKVFLECVQDMDHENMFWYRQDPGLGLRLIYFSYDVKMKEKGDIPEGYSVSREKKERFSLILESASTNQTSMYLCASSSPGGRRPYFGPGTRLLVL.

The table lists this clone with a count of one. This chain's CDR3 is CASSIAAGGNTQYF. The CDR3 bases are TGTGCCAGTAGTATAGCTGCAGGGGGAAATACGCAGTATTTT. The chain is built from TRBV19 and TRBJ2-3; 7 positions agree with TRBD1. V gave up 1 base and J gave up 7 bases; unmatched junction bases: 5. The CDR3 covers 14 residues. Germline CDR1 is LNHDA and CDR2 is SQIVND (reference sequence).

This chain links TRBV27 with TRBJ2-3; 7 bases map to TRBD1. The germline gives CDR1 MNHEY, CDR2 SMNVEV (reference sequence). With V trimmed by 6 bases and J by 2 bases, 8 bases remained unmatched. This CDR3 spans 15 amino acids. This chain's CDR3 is CASRDRVISTDTQYF. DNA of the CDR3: TGTGCCAGCAGAGACAGGGTCATTTCCACAGATACGCAGTATTTT.

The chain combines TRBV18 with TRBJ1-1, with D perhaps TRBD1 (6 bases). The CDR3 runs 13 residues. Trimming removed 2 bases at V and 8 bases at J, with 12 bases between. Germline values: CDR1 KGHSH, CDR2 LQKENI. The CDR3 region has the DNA TGTGCCAGCTCACCAGGGACATTGGAGGAAGCTTTCTTT. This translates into CASSPGTLEEAFF.

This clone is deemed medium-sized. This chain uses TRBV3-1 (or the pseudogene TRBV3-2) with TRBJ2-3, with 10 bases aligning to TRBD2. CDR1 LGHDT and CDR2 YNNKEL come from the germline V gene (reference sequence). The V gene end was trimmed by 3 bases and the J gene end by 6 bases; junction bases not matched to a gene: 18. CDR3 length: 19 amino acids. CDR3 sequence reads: CASSQFRVAGGLAQDTQYF. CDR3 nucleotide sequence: TGTGCCAGCAGCCAGTTTAGGGTAGCGGGGGGCCTAGCACAGGATACGCAGTATTTT.